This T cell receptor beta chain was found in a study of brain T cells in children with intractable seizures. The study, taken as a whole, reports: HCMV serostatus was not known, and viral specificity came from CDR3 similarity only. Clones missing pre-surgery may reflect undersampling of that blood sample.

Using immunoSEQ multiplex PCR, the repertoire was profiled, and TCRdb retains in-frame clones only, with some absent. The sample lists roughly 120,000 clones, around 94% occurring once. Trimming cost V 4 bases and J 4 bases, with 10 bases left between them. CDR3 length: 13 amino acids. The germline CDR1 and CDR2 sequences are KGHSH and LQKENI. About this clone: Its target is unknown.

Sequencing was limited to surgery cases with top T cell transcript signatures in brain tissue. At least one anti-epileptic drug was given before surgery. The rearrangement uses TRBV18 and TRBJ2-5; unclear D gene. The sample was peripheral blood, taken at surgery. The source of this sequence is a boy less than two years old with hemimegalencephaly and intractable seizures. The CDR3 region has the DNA TGTGCCAGCTCACTCACCATGGGAGAGACCCAGTACTTC. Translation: CASSLTMGETQYF.